This note documents a single T cell receptor beta chain sequence. What it recognizes is unknown. Semiquantitative ARM-PCR amplified T cell receptor alpha and beta CDR3 regions from mRNA. In ARM-PCR, communal superprimers followed tagged nested gene-specific primers for exponential amplification. MiXCR was run by TCRdb on the multiplex PCR reads, yielding one entry per CDR3 protein. The sample includes around 14,000 distinct CDR3 sequences, 62% of them seen just once. The CDR3 covers 13 residues. Germline assignment: CDR1 SGHRS and CDR2 YFSETQ. Trimming cost V 0 bases and J 10 bases, with 10 bases left between them. The entry originates in a study of relationships among human T cell subsets. Findings and caveats of the study: A couple of pan T samples were processed with pan B cells.

Sequencing was carried out using total T cells sorted from blood. The origin of this receptor is a middle-aged man in good health. The chain joins TRBV5-1 to TRBJ1-4, with no clear D. The CDR3 loop reads CASSLEGGGKLFF. The CDR3 coding sequence is TGCGCCAGCAGCTTGGAAGGAGGTGGAAAACTGTTTTTT.